The rows below give T cell receptor beta chains drawn from one sample of a study of breast tumors, draining lymph nodes, adjacent tissues. One entry per CDR3 protein, called by TCRdb with MiXCR from the multiplex PCR reads. The sample includes about 120,000 distinct CDR3 sequences, 15% to 20% of them seen just once. Material: axillary lymph node tissue. Receptor source: a female donor with breast cancer. Some clones in this sample may be carry-over from other donors' samples. The CDR3 runs from the conserved cysteine through the conserved F or W. D genes are given only for firm matches. Only part of the rows carry a size: once, few, many, or a class if the clone is expanded.

size: many; length: 13; J: TRBJ1-2; D: TRBD1; V: TRBV11-2; CDR3: CASSLDRGHGYTF; DNA: TGTGCCAGCAGCTTGGACAGGGGGCATGGCTACACCTTC
size: many; length: 15; J: TRBJ2-7; D: TRBD1; V: TRBV28; CDR3: CASKSLRDRAYEQYF; DNA: TGTGCCAGCAAATCTCTCCGGGACAGGGCCTACGAGCAGTACTTC
size: many; length: 14; J: TRBJ2-5; D: -; V: TRBV20-1; CDR3: CSASGSGYQETQYF; DNA: TGCAGTGCTAGTGGTAGCGGATACCAAGAGACCCAGTACTTC
size: many; length: 13; J: TRBJ2-7; D: -; V: TRBV9; CDR3: CASSTITTGEQYF; DNA: TGTGCCAGCAGCACAATTACAACGGGCGAGCAGTACTTC
size: many; length: 15; J: TRBJ2-5; D: TRBD1; V: TRBV14; CDR3: CASSYRQGWGETQYF; DNA: TGTGCCAGCAGCTATAGACAGGGCTGGGGAGAGACCCAGTACTTC
size: many; length: 15; J: TRBJ2-1; D: TRBD2; V: TRBV5-1; CDR3: CASLSITGGADEQFF; DNA: TGCGCCAGCCTATCCATTACCGGGGGGGCTGATGAGCAGTTCTTC
size: many; length: 15; J: TRBJ2-5; D: -; V: TRBV5-6; CDR3: CASSFEGGYQETQYF; DNA: TGTGCCAGCAGCTTCGAGGGGGGCTACCAAGAGACCCAGTACTTC
size: many; length: 15; J: TRBJ1-6; D: TRBD1; V: TRBV5-1; CDR3: CASSFSGDRGSPLHF; DNA: TGCGCCAGCAGCTTTTCTGGGGACAGGGGCTCACCCCTCCACTTT
size: many; length: 12; J: TRBJ2-7; D: -; V: TRBV29-1; CDR3: CSVRQGFHEQYF; DNA: TGCAGCGTCAGGCAGGGGTTCCACGAGCAGTACTTC
size: many; length: 16; J: TRBJ2-5; D: TRBD2; V: TRBV12-3/TRBV12-4; CDR3: CASLRGAGGLQETQYF; DNA: TGTGCCAGCCTTAGGGGAGCGGGGGGTCTCCAAGAGACCCAGTACTTC
size: many; length: 14; J: TRBJ2-5; D: -; V: TRBV2; CDR3: CASRLTELGPPQYF; DNA: TGTGCCAGCAGACTGACAGAGCTCGGCCCGCCTCAGTACTTC
size: -; length: 11; J: TRBJ2-7; D: -; V: TRBV28; CDR3: CVSSLSYEQYF; DNA: TGTGTCAGCAGTTTGTCTTACGAGCAGTACTTC
size: few; length: 16; J: TRBJ1-4; D: -; V: TRBV18; CDR3: CASSPRTVATNEKLFF; DNA: TGTGCCAGCTCACCACGTACAGTTGCAACTAATGAAAAACTGTTTTTT
size: many; length: 17; J: TRBJ2-3; D: -; V: TRBV4-2; CDR3: CASSQVLSGGGADTQYF; DNA: TGTGCCAGCAGCCAAGTTCTTAGCGGAGGTGGGGCAGATACGCAGTATTTT
size: many; length: 15; J: TRBJ1-4; D: -; V: TRBV2; CDR3: CASLVKSGTNEKLFF; DNA: TGTGCCAGCCTGGTCAAGTCGGGAACTAATGAAAAACTGTTTTTT
size: many; length: 16; J: TRBJ2-1; D: TRBD2; V: TRBV6-1; CDR3: CASIGLLAGGYNEQFF; DNA: TGTGCCAGCATCGGATTACTAGCGGGGGGGTACAATGAGCAGTTCTTC
size: many; length: 17; J: TRBJ2-3; D: -; V: TRBV20-1; CDR3: CSARDWYGESSTDTQYF; DNA: TGCAGTGCTAGAGATTGGTATGGGGAGTCTAGCACAGATACGCAGTATTTT
size: -; length: 13; J: TRBJ1-3; D: -; V: TRBV7-3; CDR3: CAGSLGAGSTIYF; DNA: TGTGCCGGCAGCCTAGGGGCTGGAAGCACCATATATTTT
size: many; length: 13; J: TRBJ2-1; D: TRBD2; V: TRBV20-1; CDR3: CSIGGLANNEQFF; DNA: TGCAGTATAGGGGGACTAGCGAACAATGAGCAGTTCTTC
size: many; length: 17; J: TRBJ2-3; D: TRBD2; V: TRBV6-1; CDR3: CASSEVLAGVSTDTQYF; DNA: TGTGCCAGCAGTGAAGTCCTAGCGGGGGTTAGCACAGATACGCAGTATTTT
size: many; length: 17; J: TRBJ2-3; D: TRBD2; V: TRBV11-1; CDR3: CASSFPTSGSSTDTQYF; DNA: TGTGCCAGCAGCTTTCCCACTAGCGGGAGCAGCACAGATACGCAGTATTTT
size: many; length: 12; J: TRBJ1-5; D: -; V: TRBV7-2; CDR3: CASSLASRPQHF; DNA: TGTGCCAGCAGCTTAGCTAGTCGGCCCCAGCATTTT
size: many; length: 14; J: TRBJ1-5; D: -; V: TRBV19; CDR3: CASTLAVSNQPQHF; DNA: TGTGCCAGTACCTTAGCAGTTAGCAATCAGCCCCAGCATTTT
size: many; length: 12; J: TRBJ2-7; D: TRBD2; V: TRBV29-1; CDR3: CSVRGEYYEQYF; DNA: TGCAGCGTTCGGGGGGAATACTACGAGCAGTACTTC
size: many; length: 15; J: TRBJ2-1; D: TRBD2; V: TRBV20-1; CDR3: CSASGLAGAGDEQFF; DNA: TGCAGTGCTAGCGGCTTAGCGGGAGCTGGAGATGAGCAGTTCTTC
size: many; length: 14; J: TRBJ2-1; D: -; V: TRBV11-2; CDR3: CASSPLRSGVEQFF; DNA: TGTGCCAGCAGCCCCCTTAGGAGCGGTGTGGAGCAGTTCTTC
size: many; length: 16; J: TRBJ2-5; D: -; V: TRBV5-1; CDR3: CASSPTPQQGGETQYF; DNA: TGCGCCAGCAGCCCAACTCCCCAACAGGGAGGAGAGACCCAGTACTTC
size: many; length: 10; J: TRBJ2-2; D: -; V: TRBV7-9; CDR3: CASSHRELFF; DNA: TGTGCCAGCAGCCATAGGGAGCTGTTTTTT
size: -; length: 14; J: TRBJ1-1; D: -; V: TRBV7-8; CDR3: CASSPVAWNTEAFF; DNA: TGTGCCAGCAGCCCCGTGGCCTGGAACACTGAAGCTTTCTTT
size: -; length: 14; J: TRBJ1-4; D: -; V: TRBV6-6; CDR3: CASSFQSSNEKLFF; DNA: TGTGCCAGCAGTTTCCAATCTTCTAATGAAAAACTGTTTTTT
size: many; length: 14; J: TRBJ1-2; D: -; V: TRBV10-3; CDR3: CAISADPFIYGYTF; DNA: TGTGCCATCAGCGCAGACCCGTTCATCTATGGCTACACCTTC
size: -; length: 14; J: TRBJ1-2; D: TRBD1; V: TRBV4-1; CDR3: CASSHEGTGDGYTF; DNA: TGCGCCAGCAGCCATGAAGGGACAGGGGATGGCTACACCTTT
size: many; length: 14; J: TRBJ2-7; D: TRBD1; V: TRBV4-1; CDR3: CASSQGQGDHEQYF; DNA: TGCGCCAGCAGCCAAGGACAGGGGGACCACGAGCAGTACTTC
size: few; length: 13; J: TRBJ1-5; D: -; V: TRBV28; CDR3: CASSNQYNQPQHF; DNA: TGTGCCAGCAGTAACCAATACAATCAGCCCCAGCATTTT
size: -; length: 13; J: TRBJ1-1; D: -; V: TRBV20-1; CDR3: CSASSGRNTEAFF; DNA: TGCAGTGCTAGTTCCGGGAGGAACACTGAAGCTTTCTTT
size: many; length: 14; J: TRBJ1-3; D: -; V: TRBV4-2; CDR3: CASSPAGDGNTIYF; DNA: TGTGCCAGCAGCCCGGCGGGGGATGGAAACACCATATATTTT
size: many; length: 13; J: TRBJ2-7; D: -; V: TRBV7-2; CDR3: CASSLGLGYEQYF; DNA: TGTGCCAGCAGCTTAGGACTGGGGTACGAGCAGTACTTC
size: -; length: 13; J: TRBJ2-2; D: -; V: TRBV28; CDR3: CAISVANTGELFF; DNA: TGTGCCATCTCAGTCGCGAACACCGGGGAGCTGTTTTTT
size: many; length: 16; J: TRBJ1-5; D: -; V: TRBV15; CDR3: CATSRRRDTDNQPQHF; DNA: TGTGCCACCAGCAGACGGAGGGACACAGACAATCAGCCCCAGCATTTT
size: many; length: 16; J: TRBJ1-6; D: -; V: TRBV20-1; CDR3: CSARLDRSSYNSPLHF; DNA: TGCAGTGCTAGGCTAGACAGGAGCTCCTATAATTCACCCCTCCACTTT
size: -; length: 14; J: TRBJ2-1; D: -; V: TRBV5-4; CDR3: CASSPGLTGGEQFF; DNA: TGTGCCAGCAGCCCAGGACTGACTGGTGGTGAGCAGTTCTTC